A selection of T cell receptor beta chains follows, all from one sample in a study of identical twins' blood T cells. MiXCR, applied by TCRdb to the 5' RACE reads, yields one record per CDR3 protein. The repertoire includes 350,000 to 450,000 distinct CDR3 sequences, more than 25% of them detected once, and 5.5% to 7% sits in the top ten. Material for sequencing was PBMCs. The origin of the receptors is a woman aged 18 to 55 in good health. CDR3s include the opening cysteine and the closing phenylalanine or tryptophan.

v_call	j_call	cdr3_aa
TRBV12-5	TRBJ1-1	CASGVQSPNTEAFF
TRBV12-3/TRBV12-4	TRBJ2-1	CASSLPGVSYNEQFF
TRBV3-1	TRBJ2-4	CASSQSKNIQYF
TRBV19	TRBJ1-4	CASSLDGRKLFF
TRBV7-2	TRBJ1-1	CASRSMMNTETFF
TRBV6-4	TRBJ1-3	CASKPDGHSGNTIYF
TRBV6-1	TRBJ2-7	CASSDGGLQGEQYF
TRBV14	TRBJ2-1	CASSQERAGPYNEQFF
TRBV4-3	TRBJ1-1	CARSRAGRAEAFF
TRBV20-1	TRBJ1-2	CSAPLRQAYGYTF
TRBV20-1	TRBJ2-3	CSARGSGGGGALSNTQYF
TRBV4-3	TRBJ1-1	CASSHRGQPDTEAFF
TRBV5-1	-	CASSPGTGYRQPQYF
TRBV6-5	TRBJ2-7	CASSYQPAGRGEQYF
TRBV7-2	TRBJ2-1	CASSLWDASNEQFF
TRBV6-1	TRBJ1-1	CASSRTVNTEAFF
TRBV9	TRBJ1-2	CASSVGAGYGYTF
TRBV6-6	TRBJ1-2	CASSKGTGINYGYTF
TRBV9	TRBJ1-1	CASSVGGTRDLAEAFF
TRBV7-2	TRBJ1-1	CASSLGTSRRTEAFF
TRBV29-1	TRBJ2-7	CSVTGQGHEQYF
TRBV5-1	TRBJ1-1	CASSLVPRGRNTEAFF
TRBV27	TRBJ2-7	CASSRSPGTLYEQYF
TRBV20-1	TRBJ2-1	CSATTSGGPYNEQFF
TRBV27	TRBJ2-7	CASSAGTSSLYEQYF
TRBV28	TRBJ2-4	CASFPAGVENIQYF
TRBV6-1	TRBJ2-5	CASSEQRIQETQYF
TRBV29-1	TRBJ2-1	CSMTVYNEQFF
TRBV20-1	TRBJ1-1	CSARVGGSKDTEAFF
TRBV29-1	TRBJ1-1	CSVVGGGTEAFF
TRBV5-5	TRBJ1-3	CASSLHWDREDPDGNTIYF
TRBV19	TRBJ2-3	CASSWGRADTQYF
TRBV25-1	TRBJ2-3	CASSESLAGGDTQYF
TRBV4-3	TRBJ1-2	CASSPEANYGYTF
TRBV19	TRBJ1-5	CASSVRTGAQPQHF
TRBV27	TRBJ1-5	CASSRVASNQPQHF
TRBV2	TRBJ1-5	CASRAQGVFNQPQHF